This T cell receptor beta chain appears in the sequencing data of a study of blood T cell repertoires in COVID-19. At the level of the study: From the United States, Italy and Spain came samples of acute and convalescent COVID-19.

Study processing details: Quantification of nucleated cells was approximated via reference gene primer amplification. Measured with immunoSEQ multiplex PCR; TCRdb has only the in-frame clones, and not every one. The V and J calls and clone size come from that table; D and trimming were worked out from the DNA. Here the sample spans about 120,000 clones, roughly 79% being singletons. This clonotype originated in a human donor in a cohort sampled during active COVID-19. Sequenced input: peripheral blood.

The CDR3 sequence is CASRLGFTGELFF. The CDR3 bases are TGTGCCAGCAGGCTCGGGTTCACCGGGGAGCTGTTTTTT. The rearrangement links TRBV6-5 to TRBJ2-2; D uncertain. The V and J ends lost 6 bases and 4 bases respectively, with 9 bases between them. The V gene's germline CDR1 is MNHEY and CDR2 SVGAGI. The CDR3 is made up of 13 amino acids.